Listed below are T cell receptor beta chains from one sample, sequenced in a study of cytomegalovirus exposure and HLA in healthy donors. Profiling relied on immunoSEQ multiplex PCR, and the TCRdb table lists in-frame clones only, not all of them. The data contain about 130,000 clones, 81% of them singletons. The sample comprised PBMCs. The receptor source for this set is a woman aged 30 to 39 in good health and CMV-seronegative. Each CDR3 is given with its conserved first and last residue. D genes are given only for firm matches.

v_call	d_call	j_call	cdr3_aa
TRBV11-2	.	TRBJ2-4	CASSPQGDKNIQYF
TRBV5-1	TRBD2	TRBJ2-1	CASRHLAGGDSLSYNEQFF
TRBV2	.	TRBJ2-1	CASNYYNEQFF
TRBV25-1	.	TRBJ1-2	CASINSGGRNGYTF
TRBV6-1	.	TRBJ1-2	CASSVEQGHYGYTF
TRBV5-4	.	TRBJ2-7	CASSLVVTTNREQYF
TRBV5-6	TRBD2	TRBJ2-2	CASSFGLAATGELFF
TRBV5-5	.	TRBJ2-5	CASSLGEPPETQYF
TRBV6-1	.	TRBJ1-5	CASSETEFNQPQHF
TRBV15	TRBD2	TRBJ2-2	CATSRVGTSGTSGELFF
TRBV11-2	.	TRBJ1-2	CASSFDRRGYTF
TRBV12-5	TRBD1	TRBJ2-7	CASGSTTGTGYSYEQYF
TRBV11-3	.	TRBJ2-7	CASSLGGPGLGGEQYF
TRBV15	TRBD1	TRBJ2-1	CATSRDRGLNEQFF
TRBV7-2	TRBD2	TRBJ2-1	CASSLLSGSSYNEQFF